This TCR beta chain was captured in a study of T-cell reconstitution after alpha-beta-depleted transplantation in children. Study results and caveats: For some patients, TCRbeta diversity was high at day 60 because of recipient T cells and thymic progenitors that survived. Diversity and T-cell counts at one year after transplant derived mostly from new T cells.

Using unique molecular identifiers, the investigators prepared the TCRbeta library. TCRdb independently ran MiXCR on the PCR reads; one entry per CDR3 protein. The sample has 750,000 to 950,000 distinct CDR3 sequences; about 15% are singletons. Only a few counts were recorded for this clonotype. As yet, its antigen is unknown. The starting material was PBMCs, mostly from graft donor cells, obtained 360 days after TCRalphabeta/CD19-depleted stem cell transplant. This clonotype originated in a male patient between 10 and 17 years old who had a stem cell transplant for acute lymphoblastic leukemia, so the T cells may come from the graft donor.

In DNA form, the CDR3 reads TGCGCCAGCAGCCAAGAATTGAGAACATCAAGGCGGGAAGAGCAGTACTTC. Its translation: CASSQELRTSRREEQYF. The chain carries TRBV4-1 and TRBJ2-7; a possible D gene is TRBD2 (6 bases). Germline lookup yields CDR1 MGHRA and CDR2 YSYEKL. Trimming shortened V by 0 bases and J by 7 bases, and 22 bases separated the two germline ends. The CDR3 loop spans 17 amino acids.